Shown below are 24 T cell receptor beta chains from a single sample sequenced in a study of blood T cell repertoires in COVID-19. Sequencing used immunoSEQ multiplex PCR; TCRdb keeps in-frame clones, though not all of them. The data show approximately 120,000 clones, over 75% seen once. Material for sequencing was peripheral blood. The receptors stem from a man over 45 with acute or convalescent COVID-19.

The V and J genes are TRBV11-3 and TRBJ1-2; 9 positions match TRBD1. The length of the CDR3 is 14 residues. Per germline, CDR1 SGHNT and CDR2 YENEEA. J lost 2 bases, V lost 5 bases, and 3 bases had no gene match. The CDR3 DNA follows: TGTGCCAGCAGCCCCGGGACAGGGAACTATGGCTACACCTTC. This gives the protein CASSPGTGNYGYTF. Full variable domain (remainder filled in from reference TRBV11-3 and TRBJ1-2): EAGVVQSPRYKIIEKKQPVAFWCNPISGHNTLYWYLQNLGQGPELLIRYENEEAVDDSQLPKDRFSAERLKGVDSTLKIQPAELGDSAVYLCASSPGTGNYGYTFGSGTRLTVV.

CDR3: CASSLVEDYGYTF. CDR3 bases: TGTGCCAGCAGTTTAGTTGAGGACTATGGCTACACCTTC. The chain couples TRBV12-3 or TRBV12-4 to TRBJ1-2; D remains unclear. CDR3 size: 13 residues. V lost 1 base and J 3 bases, leaving 6 bases between the germline ends.

The chain carries TRBV6-5 and TRBJ1-6; D is perhaps TRBD1 (6 bases). Germline-derived CDR1 and CDR2 are MNHEY and SVGAGI. V shed 2 bases and J shed 9 bases, with 11 bases lying between them. This CDR3 spans 14 amino acids. CDR3 in DNA: TGTGCCAGCAGTTACAGGGGGGGCGGTTCACCCCTCCACTTT. This codes for CASSYRGGGSPLHF.

The J gene is TRBJ2-7, the V gene TRBV7-6; weak D call: TRBD2 (7 bases). Trimming left V 7 bases short and J 3 bases short, with 19 bases between. Germline lookup yields CDR1 SGHVS and CDR2 FNYEAQ. This CDR3 comprises 15 residues. CDR3 sequence reads: CASTEGGGSVYEQYF. In DNA, the CDR3 is TGTGCCAGCACCGAGGGGGGCGGGAGTGTCTACGAGCAGTACTTC.

The J gene is TRBJ2-1, the V gene TRBV24-1; tentative D call: TRBD1 (6 bases). The germline V and J ends were trimmed by 2 bases and 6 bases, with 16 bases remaining between them. This CDR3 has 16 amino acids. CDR1 is KGHDR, CDR2 SFDVKD, per germline. The CDR3 DNA sequence: TGTGCCACCAGTGATTCGACCGGGACATTCATCAATGAGCAGTTCTTC. Translating gives CATSDSTGTFINEQFF.

The chain carries TRBV18 and TRBJ1-1; D call uncertain. CDR1 is KGHSH and CDR2 is LQKENI in the germline V gene. The CDR3 extends over 15 amino acids. The V end lost 5 bases, the J end lost 0 bases, and 13 bases lay between the germline ends. The CDR3 bases are TGTGCCAGCTCATCATCAACGGGGATGAACACTGAAGCTTTCTTT. Its translation: CASSSSTGMNTEAFF.

The DNA for the CDR3 is TGTGCCAGTAGCGAGCCACAGGGGGGTATAGCTTCACCCCTCCACTTT. Translated, it gives CASSEPQGGIASPLHF. V usage is TRBV19 and J usage is TRBJ1-6, with 8 bases identical to TRBD1. Germline V gene data show CDR1 as LNHDA and CDR2 as SQIVND (reference sequence). The CDR3 extends over 16 amino acids. J was trimmed by 9 bases and V by 6 bases; bases with no gene match: 13.

V and J are TRBV2 and TRBJ1-2, with 9 bases lining up with TRBD1. The CDR3 is 13 residues long. V was clipped by 6 bases and J by 9 bases; unmatched bases: 8. Germline V gives CDR1 SNHLY, CDR2 FYNNEI. The CDR3 DNA reads as TGTGCCAGCAGCCCGGGACAGGGTAGGCGCTACACCTTC. Translated: CASSPGQGRRYTF.

The chain joins TRBV19 to TRBJ2-4; possibly TRBD1 for D (6 bases). CDR1 and CDR2 (germline): LNHDA, SQIVND (reference sequence). The V and J ends lost 5 bases and 7 bases respectively, with 15 bases between them. This CDR3 spans 14 amino acids. The CDR3 protein is CASSDQGLGNIQYF. The CDR3 nucleotides read TGTGCCAGTAGTGACCAGGGGCTTGGGAACATTCAGTACTTC.

This rearrangement joins TRBV15 to TRBJ2-1; 9 positions match TRBD2. This CDR3 comprises 16 residues. The trim removed 1 base at V and 6 bases at J, leaving 7 bases unmatched. Germline CDR1 is LNHNV and CDR2 is YYDKDF (reference sequence). CDR3 bases: TGTGCCACCAGCAGAGGGGTAGCGGGAGCCGTCAATGAGCAGTTCTTC. Its translation: CATSRGVAGAVNEQFF.

The chain uses TRBV5-1 and TRBJ2-5; 9 bases are a match to TRBD2. Germline V gene lookup returns CDR1 SGHRS and CDR2 YFSETQ. The V gene end was trimmed by 2 bases and the J gene end by 2 bases; junction bases not matched to a gene: 7. This CDR3 is 16 amino acids long. The chain's CDR3 is CASSLSGSGGQETQYF. The CDR3, as DNA: TGCGCCAGCAGCTTATCTGGTAGCGGGGGACAAGAGACCCAGTACTTC.

V usage is TRBV24-1 and J usage is TRBJ2-1; the match to TRBD2 covers 12 bases. After removal of 3 bases from V and 8 bases from J, the junction contained 7 bases not matched to a gene. Germline lookup yields CDR1 KGHDR and CDR2 SFDVKD. This CDR3 contains 16 residues. The CDR3 loop is CATSDPTSGSTYEQFF. CDR3 nucleotide sequence: TGTGCCACCAGTGATCCGACTAGCGGGAGTACCTATGAGCAGTTCTTC.

The CDR3 spells CASSKGGGVAEQYF. The DNA of the CDR3 is TGTGCCAGCAGCAAAGGGGGAGGTGTAGCTGAGCAGTACTTC. The chain links TRBV21-1 to TRBJ2-7; the tabulated D call, TRBD2, remains unverified against the DNA. TRBV21-1 is classified as a pseudogene. This CDR3 region has 14 residues.

The chain combines TRBV19 with TRBJ2-3; 12 bases align to TRBD2. Per the germline V gene, CDR1 is LNHDA and CDR2 is SQIVND (reference sequence). This CDR3 has 15 residues. Trimming took 6 bases from V and 6 from J; bases not matched to a gene: 7. The CDR3 reads CASRSSGRASDTQYF. CDR3 coding DNA: TGTGCCAGTAGATCTAGCGGGAGGGCCTCGGATACGCAGTATTTT.

The chain is built from TRBV7-2 and TRBJ2-7; TRBD2 agrees at 7 bases. In germline, CDR1 is SGHTA, CDR2 FQGNSA. There are 15 residues in the CDR3. With V trimmed by 3 bases and J by 4 bases, 9 bases remained unmatched. CDR3 protein: CASSFYSSGEYEQYF. In DNA, the CDR3 is TGTGCCAGCAGCTTCTATTCCAGCGGGGAGTACGAGCAGTACTTC.

The V gene is TRBV28, the J gene TRBJ2-3, with 7 bases matching TRBD1. This CDR3 comprises 15 residues. The germline CDR1 and CDR2 sequences are MDHEN and SYDVKM. V shed 5 bases, J shed 4 bases, and the junction held 9 bases outside the gene matches. The CDR3 sequence: CASSGAGGNPDTQYF. CDR3 DNA: TGTGCCAGCAGTGGGGCAGGGGGTAACCCAGATACGCAGTATTTT.

The V call is TRBV11-2, the J call TRBJ2-2; 8 nucleotides match TRBD1. There are 15 residues in the CDR3. The J segment lost 1 base and the V segment lost 5 bases, leaving 3 bases of the junction unmatched. CDR1 is SGHAT and CDR2 is FQNNGV in the germline V gene. CDR3 amino acids: CASSDTGGNTGELFF. The CDR3 coding sequence is TGTGCCAGCAGCGATACAGGGGGGAACACCGGGGAGCTGTTTTTT. Full variable domain (missing parts from reference TRBV11-2 and TRBJ2-2): EAGVAQSPRYKIIEKRQSVAFWCNPISGHATLYWYQQILGQGPKLLIQFQNNGVVDDSQLPKDRFSAERLKGVDSTLKIQPAKLEDSAVYLCASSDTGGNTGELFFGEGSRLTVL.

The chain recombines TRBV28 with TRBJ2-7; possible D gene TRBD1, 5 bases. Trimming removed 3 bases from V and 3 bases from J, with 9 bases in between. Germline V lookup: CDR1 MDHEN, CDR2 SYDVKM. The CDR3 runs to 13 residues. DNA of the CDR3: TGTGCCAGCAGTTTGGGCAGGGACTACGAGCAGTACTTC. As protein: CASSLGRDYEQYF.

For the CDR3, the DNA is TGTGCCAGCAGTCGCAGGACTAAAGATACGCAGTATTTT. It encodes CASSRRTKDTQYF. The genes are TRBV6-5 and TRBJ2-3, with D maybe TRBD2 (6 bases). The CDR3 loop spans 13 amino acids. Germline V gives CDR1 MNHEY, CDR2 SVGAGI. The V end was cut by 5 bases, the J end by 5 bases, with 11 bases between.

V gene TRBV6-5 combines with J gene TRBJ2-3; no clear D. This CDR3 has 15 residues. Germline loops: CDR1 MNHEY, CDR2 SVGAGI. Trimming left V 0 bases short and J 1 base short, with 8 bases between. CDR3 sequence reads: CASSYSFRGTDTQYF. CDR3 DNA sequence: TGTGCCAGCAGTTACTCGTTCCGGGGCACAGATACGCAGTATTTT.

V and J are TRBV18 and TRBJ2-7; 7 bases line up with TRBD1. J was trimmed by 1 base and V by 3 bases; bases with no gene match: 9. Looked up from germline, CDR1 is KGHSH and CDR2 is LQKENI. The CDR3 loop spans 16 amino acids. The CDR3 here is CASSPNRDRRSYEQYF. CDR3 nucleotide sequence: TGTGCCAGCTCACCGAACCGGGACAGACGATCCTACGAGCAGTACTTC.

This chain connects TRBV4-1 to TRBJ2-1; 7 nucleotides agree with TRBD2. This CDR3 comprises 17 residues. The trim removed 0 bases at V and 3 bases at J, leaving 8 bases unmatched. Germline-derived CDR1 and CDR2 are MGHRA and YSYEKL. The DNA for the CDR3 is TGCGCCAGCAGCCAAGATCTAACTAGCGCTATCTACAATGAGCAGTTCTTC. This gives the protein CASSQDLTSAIYNEQFF.

This clone was detected only once. The chain carries TRBV7-8 and TRBJ2-2, with 7 bases lining up with TRBD1. From germline, CDR1 is SGHVS and CDR2 FQNEAQ. V was pared by 2 bases and J by 4 bases, with 7 bases of the junction left unmatched. The CDR3 loop spans 16 amino acids. The CDR3 sequence: CASSLYTGATTGELFF. The CDR3 region has the DNA TGTGCCAGCAGCTTATATACAGGGGCTACCACCGGGGAGCTGTTTTTT. Variable domain in full (rest from reference TRBV7-8 and TRBJ2-2): GAGVSQSPRYKVAKRGQDVALRCDPISGHVSLFWYQQALGQGPEFLTYFQNEAQLDKSGLPSDRFFAERPEGSVSTLKIQRTQQEDSAVYLCASSLYTGATTGELFFGEGSRLTVL.

J is TRBJ1-2 and V is TRBV9, with D tentatively TRBD1 (6 bases). Trimming stripped 0 bases from V and 4 bases from J, with 16 bases between. The CDR3 totals 16 residues. Germline V CDR1 and CDR2: SGDLS, YYNGEE. CDR3 protein: CASSVEASGVAYGYTF. The CDR3 DNA follows: TGTGCCAGCAGCGTAGAGGCGTCAGGGGTTGCCTATGGCTACACCTTC.